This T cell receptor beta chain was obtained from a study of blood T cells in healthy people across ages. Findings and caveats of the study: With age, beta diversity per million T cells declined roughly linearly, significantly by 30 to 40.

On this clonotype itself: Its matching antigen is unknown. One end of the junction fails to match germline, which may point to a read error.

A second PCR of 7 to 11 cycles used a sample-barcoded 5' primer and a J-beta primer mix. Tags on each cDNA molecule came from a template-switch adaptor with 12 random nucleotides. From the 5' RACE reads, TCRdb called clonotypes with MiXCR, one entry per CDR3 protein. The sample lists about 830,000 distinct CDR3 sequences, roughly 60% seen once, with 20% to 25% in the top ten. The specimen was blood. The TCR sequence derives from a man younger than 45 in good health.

The CDR3: CASSQVGGSTPEAQYF. CDR3 sequence (DNA): TGTGCCAGCAGCCAAGTAGGCGGGAGCACACCAGAGGCCCAGTACTTC. V usage is TRBV4-2 and J usage is TRBJ2-5, with 7 bases matching TRBD2. The germline CDR1 and CDR2 sequences are LGHNA and YNFKEQ. The CDR3 totals 16 residues.